The present T cell receptor beta chain was sequenced within a study of T cell repertoires in cytomegalovirus infection. Whole-study context: CMV infection plus the matching HLA type was flagged by public TCR beta signatures. Findings and limits, study-wide: Adding up the frequency of public TCR beta families identified people who carried CMV plus the relevant HLA.

Germline V gives CDR1 MNHEY, CDR2 SVGAGI. V shed 0 bases and J shed 3 bases, with 12 bases lying between them. This CDR3 spans 15 amino acids. TCRdb re-called the reads with MiXCR, one entry per CDR3 protein. The sample has approximately 910,000 distinct CDR3 sequences, roughly 30% seen once. On this clonotype: Its antigen is still unknown.

This TCR was recovered from a human donor in good health (CMV status not recorded). Some clones in this sample may be carry-over from other donors' samples. This sequence joins TRBV6-5 and TRBJ2-7, with D uncertain. The sample here was cultured CD8+ T cells from PBMCs, taken from culture after CMV antigen stimulation. The CDR3 region is CASSYSKATGYEQYF. In DNA form, the CDR3 reads TGTGCCAGCAGTTACTCGAAAGCGACTGGCTACGAGCAGTACTTC.